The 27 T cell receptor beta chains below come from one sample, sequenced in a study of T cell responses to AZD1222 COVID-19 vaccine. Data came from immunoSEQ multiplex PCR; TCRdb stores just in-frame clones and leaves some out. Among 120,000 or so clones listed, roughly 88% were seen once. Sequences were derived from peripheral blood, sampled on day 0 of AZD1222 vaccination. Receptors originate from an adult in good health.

CDR3 amino acids: CASSRTPRREDYGYTF. Here the CDR3 DNA reads TGTGCCAGCAGTCGTACCCCCCGCAGGGAGGACTATGGCTACACCTTC. The genes are TRBV27 and TRBJ1-2; D perhaps matches TRBD1 (5 bases). Germline V gene data show CDR1 as MNHEY and CDR2 as SMNVEV (reference sequence). V lost 5 bases and J 3 bases, leaving 19 bases between the germline ends. CDR3 length: 16 residues.

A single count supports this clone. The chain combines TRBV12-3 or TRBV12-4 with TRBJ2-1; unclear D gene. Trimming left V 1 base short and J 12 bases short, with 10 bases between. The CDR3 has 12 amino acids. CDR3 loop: CASSLGAPGQFF. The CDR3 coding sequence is TGTGCCAGCAGTTTAGGAGCCCCAGGGCAGTTCTTC.

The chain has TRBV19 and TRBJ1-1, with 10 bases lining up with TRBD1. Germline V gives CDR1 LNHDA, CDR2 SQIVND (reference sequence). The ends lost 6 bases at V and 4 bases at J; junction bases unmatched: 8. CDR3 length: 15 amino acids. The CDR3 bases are TGTGCCAGTAGGTCGACAGGGGGCGCAGGCACTGAAGCTTTCTTT. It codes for CASRSTGGAGTEAFF. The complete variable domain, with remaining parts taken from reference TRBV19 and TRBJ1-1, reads DGGITQSPKYLFRKEGQNVTLSCEQNLNHDAMYWYRQDPGQGLRLIYYSQIVNDFQKGDIAEGYSVSREKKESFPLTVTSAQKNPTAFYLCASRSTGGAGTEAFFGQGTRLTVV.

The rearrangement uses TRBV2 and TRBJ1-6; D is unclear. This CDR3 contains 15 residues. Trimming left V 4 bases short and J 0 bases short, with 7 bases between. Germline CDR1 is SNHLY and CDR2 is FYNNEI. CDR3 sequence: CASSGSSSYNSPLHF. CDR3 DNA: TGTGCCAGCAGTGGGTCAAGCTCCTATAATTCACCCCTCCACTTT.

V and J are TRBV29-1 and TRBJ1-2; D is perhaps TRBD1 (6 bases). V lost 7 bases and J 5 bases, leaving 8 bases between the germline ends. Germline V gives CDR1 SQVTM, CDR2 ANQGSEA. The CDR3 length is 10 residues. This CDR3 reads CSDGQYGYTF. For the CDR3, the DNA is TGCAGCGATGGACAGTATGGCTACACCTTC.

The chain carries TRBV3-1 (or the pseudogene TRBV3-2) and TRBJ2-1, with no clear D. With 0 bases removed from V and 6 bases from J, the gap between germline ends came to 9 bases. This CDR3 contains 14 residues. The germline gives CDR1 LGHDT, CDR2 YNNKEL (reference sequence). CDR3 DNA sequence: TGTGCCAGCAGCCAAGATCAGGCGGCCAATGAGCAGTTCTTC. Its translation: CASSQDQAANEQFF.

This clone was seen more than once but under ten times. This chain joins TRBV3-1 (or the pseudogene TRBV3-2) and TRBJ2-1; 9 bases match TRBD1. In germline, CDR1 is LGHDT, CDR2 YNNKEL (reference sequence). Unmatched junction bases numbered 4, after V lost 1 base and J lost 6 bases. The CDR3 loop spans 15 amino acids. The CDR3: CASSQGGTGSNEQFF. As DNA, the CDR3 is TGTGCCAGCAGCCAAGGGGGGACAGGGTCCAATGAGCAGTTCTTC.

As DNA, the CDR3 is TGTGCCAGCAGCTTACACGAGGGAGGCTCCTATGGCTACACCTTC. Translation: CASSLHEGGSYGYTF. The chain couples TRBV7-2 to TRBJ1-2; D remains ambiguous. Trimming removed 2 bases from V and 4 bases from J, with 14 bases in between. The CDR3 runs 15 residues. Germline lookup yields CDR1 SGHTA and CDR2 FQGNSA.

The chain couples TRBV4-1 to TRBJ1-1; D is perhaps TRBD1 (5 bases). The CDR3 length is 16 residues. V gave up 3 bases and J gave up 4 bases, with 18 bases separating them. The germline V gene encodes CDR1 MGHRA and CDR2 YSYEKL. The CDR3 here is CASSHEWRGTTTEAFF. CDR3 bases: TGCGCCAGCAGCCACGAGTGGAGGGGAACGACCACTGAAGCTTTCTTT.

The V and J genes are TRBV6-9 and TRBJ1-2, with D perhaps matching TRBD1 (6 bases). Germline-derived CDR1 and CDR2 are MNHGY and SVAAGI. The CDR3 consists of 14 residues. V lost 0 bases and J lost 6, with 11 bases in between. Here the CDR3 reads CASSYSRGGNGYTF. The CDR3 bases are TGTGCCAGCAGTTATTCAAGGGGGGGGAATGGCTACACCTTC.

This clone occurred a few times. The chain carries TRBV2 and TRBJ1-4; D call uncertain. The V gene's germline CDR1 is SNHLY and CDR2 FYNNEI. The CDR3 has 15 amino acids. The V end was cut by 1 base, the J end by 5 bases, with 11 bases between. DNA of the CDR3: TGTGCCAGCAGTGAAGATTCAACCGGAAATGAAAAACTGTTTTTT. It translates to CASSEDSTGNEKLFF.

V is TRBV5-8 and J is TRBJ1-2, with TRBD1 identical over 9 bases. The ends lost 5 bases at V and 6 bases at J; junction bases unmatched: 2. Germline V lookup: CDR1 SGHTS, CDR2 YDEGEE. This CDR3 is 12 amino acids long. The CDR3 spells CASRGDRDGYTF. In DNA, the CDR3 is TGTGCCAGCAGAGGGGACAGGGATGGCTACACCTTC.

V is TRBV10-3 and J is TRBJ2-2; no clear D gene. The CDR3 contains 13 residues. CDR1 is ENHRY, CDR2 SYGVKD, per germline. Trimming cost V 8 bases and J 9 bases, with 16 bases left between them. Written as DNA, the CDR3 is TGTGCCATCTCCGGCCAATCGTTCCGGGAGCTGTTTTTT. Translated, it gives CAISGQSFRELFF.

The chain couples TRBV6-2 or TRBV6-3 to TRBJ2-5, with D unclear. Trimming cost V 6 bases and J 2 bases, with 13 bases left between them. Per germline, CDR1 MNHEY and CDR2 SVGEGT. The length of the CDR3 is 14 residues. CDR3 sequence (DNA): TGTGCCAGCAGCCTAGGCGTGATGCAAGAGACCCAGTACTTC. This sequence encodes CASSLGVMQETQYF.

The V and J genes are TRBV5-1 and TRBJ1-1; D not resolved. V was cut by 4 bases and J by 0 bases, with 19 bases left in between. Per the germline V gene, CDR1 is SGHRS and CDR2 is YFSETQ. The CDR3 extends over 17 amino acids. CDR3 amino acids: CASSLSATFGVNTEAFF. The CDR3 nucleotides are TGCGCCAGCAGCCTGTCGGCGACCTTCGGGGTGAACACTGAAGCTTTCTTT.

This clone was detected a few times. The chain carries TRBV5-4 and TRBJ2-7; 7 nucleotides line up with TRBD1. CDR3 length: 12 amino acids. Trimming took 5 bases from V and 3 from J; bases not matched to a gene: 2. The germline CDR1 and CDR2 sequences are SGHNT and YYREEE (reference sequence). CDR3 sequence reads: CASSRDSYEQYF. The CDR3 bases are TGTGCCAGCAGTCGGGACAGCTACGAGCAGTACTTC. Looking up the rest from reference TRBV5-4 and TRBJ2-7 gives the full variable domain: ETGVTQSPTHLIKTRGQQVTLRCSSQSGHNTVSWYQQALGQGPQFIFQYYREEENGRGNFPPRFSGLQFPNYSSELNVNALELDDSALYLCASSRDSYEQYFGPGTRLTVT.

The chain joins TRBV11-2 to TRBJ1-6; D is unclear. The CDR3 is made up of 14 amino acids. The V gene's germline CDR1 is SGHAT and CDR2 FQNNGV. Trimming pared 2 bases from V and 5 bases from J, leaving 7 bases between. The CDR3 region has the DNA TGTGCCAGCAGCTTACACGCGGATAATTCACCCCTCCACTTT. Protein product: CASSLHADNSPLHF. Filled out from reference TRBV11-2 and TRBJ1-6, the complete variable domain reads EAGVAQSPRYKIIEKRQSVAFWCNPISGHATLYWYQQILGQGPKLLIQFQNNGVVDDSQLPKDRFSAERLKGVDSTLKIQPAKLEDSAVYLCASSLHADNSPLHFGNGTRLTVT.

The CDR3 loop is CASSPPVTARNEQFF. The CDR3 nucleotides read TGTGCCAGCTCACCCCCGGTGACAGCGCGGAATGAGCAGTTCTTC. The chain has TRBV18 and TRBJ2-1; TRBD1 might be the D (5 bases). The CDR3 has 15 amino acids. Germline V gene sequence: CDR1 KGHSH, CDR2 LQKENI. V lost 3 bases and J 7 bases, leaving 16 bases between the germline ends. Filled out from reference TRBV18 and TRBJ2-1, the complete variable domain reads NAGVMQNPRHLVRRRGQEARLRCSPMKGHSHVYWYRQLPEEGLKFMVYLQKENIIDESGMPKERFSAEFPKEGPSILRIQQVVRGDSAAYFCASSPPVTARNEQFFGPGTRLTVL.

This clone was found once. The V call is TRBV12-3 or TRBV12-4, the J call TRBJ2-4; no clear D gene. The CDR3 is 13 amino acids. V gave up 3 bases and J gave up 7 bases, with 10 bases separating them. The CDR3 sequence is CASSFFPANIQYF. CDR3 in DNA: TGTGCCAGCAGTTTTTTCCCCGCCAACATTCAGTACTTC.

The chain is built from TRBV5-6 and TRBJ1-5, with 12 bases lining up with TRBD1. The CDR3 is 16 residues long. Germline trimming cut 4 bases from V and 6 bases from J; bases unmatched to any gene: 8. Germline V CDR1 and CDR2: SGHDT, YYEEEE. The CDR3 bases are TGTGCCAGCAGCCTGGGGGACAGGGGGCTCGGTCAGCCCCAGCATTTT. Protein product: CASSLGDRGLGQPQHF.

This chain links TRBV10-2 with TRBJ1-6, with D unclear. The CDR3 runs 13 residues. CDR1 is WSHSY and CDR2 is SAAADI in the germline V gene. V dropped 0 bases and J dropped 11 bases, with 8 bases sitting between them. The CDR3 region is CASSESSVPPLHF. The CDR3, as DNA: TGCGCCAGCAGTGAGTCGTCCGTTCCACCCCTCCACTTT.

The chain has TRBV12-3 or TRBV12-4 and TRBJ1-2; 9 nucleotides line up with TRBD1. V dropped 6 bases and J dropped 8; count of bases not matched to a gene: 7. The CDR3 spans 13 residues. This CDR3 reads CASRPGQGRGYTF. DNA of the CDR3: TGTGCCAGCAGACCGGGACAGGGCCGCGGCTACACCTTC.

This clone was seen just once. For the CDR3, the DNA is TGCGCCAGCAGTGAGCAAACTAGGCACGAGCAGTACTTC. Translating it yields CASSEQTRHEQYF. V and J are TRBV10-2 and TRBJ2-7, with a weak D call TRBD2 (5 bases). CDR1 and CDR2 from the germline V gene are WSHSY and SAAADI. The CDR3 is made up of 13 amino acids. The V end was cut by 2 bases, the J end by 5 bases, with 10 bases between.

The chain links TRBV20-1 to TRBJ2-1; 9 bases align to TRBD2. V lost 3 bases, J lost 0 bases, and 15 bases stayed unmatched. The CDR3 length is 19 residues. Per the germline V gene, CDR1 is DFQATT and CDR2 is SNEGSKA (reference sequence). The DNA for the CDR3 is TGCAGTGCTAGTTCTCTTGGGGCTAGCGGGGTCCTCTCCTACAATGAGCAGTTCTTC. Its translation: CSASSLGASGVLSYNEQFF.

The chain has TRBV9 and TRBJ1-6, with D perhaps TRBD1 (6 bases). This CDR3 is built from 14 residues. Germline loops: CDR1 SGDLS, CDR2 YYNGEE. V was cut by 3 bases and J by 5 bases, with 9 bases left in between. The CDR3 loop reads CASSAQGNNSPLHF. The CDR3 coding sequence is TGTGCCAGCAGCGCCCAGGGGAATAATTCACCCCTCCACTTT.

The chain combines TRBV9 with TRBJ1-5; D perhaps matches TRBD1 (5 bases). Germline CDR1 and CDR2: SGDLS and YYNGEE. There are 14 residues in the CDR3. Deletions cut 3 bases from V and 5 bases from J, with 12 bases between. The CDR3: CASSGGEWDQPQHF. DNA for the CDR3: TGTGCCAGCAGCGGGGGGGAGTGGGATCAGCCCCAGCATTTT.

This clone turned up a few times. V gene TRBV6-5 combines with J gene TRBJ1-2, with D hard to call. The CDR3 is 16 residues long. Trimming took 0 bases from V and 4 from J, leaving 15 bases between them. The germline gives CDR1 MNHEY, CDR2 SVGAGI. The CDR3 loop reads CASSYSRLKATYGYTF. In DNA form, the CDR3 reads TGTGCCAGCAGTTACTCGAGACTGAAAGCTACCTATGGCTACACCTTC.